These 27 T cell receptor beta chains were sequenced from one sample in a study of blood T cell repertoires in COVID-19. Produced via immunoSEQ multiplex PCR; TCRdb's table is partial and in-frame only. The sample contains about 160,000 clones, approximately 83% of which appear only once. Sequenced input: peripheral blood. The source of these receptors is a man in his 70s with acute or convalescent COVID-19.

The rearrangement uses TRBV6-1 and TRBJ2-5, with TRBD2 as a possible D gene (5 bases). The ends were cut back, 2 bases at V and 5 bases at J, with 21 bases in the middle. Germline assignment: CDR1 MNHNS and CDR2 SASEGT. The CDR3 consists of 17 residues. CDR3 nucleotide sequence: TGTGCCAGCAGTGAAAATGGGCGGCCAACTAGGTGGGAGACCCAGTACTTC. This encodes CASSENGRPTRWETQYF.

The rearrangement joins TRBV28 to TRBJ1-5; 11 bases are a match to TRBD1. The CDR3 sequence is 16 residues long. Per the germline V gene, CDR1 is MDHEN and CDR2 is SYDVKM. The V segment lost 5 bases and the J segment 4 bases; nucleotides outside the gene matches: 7. The DNA for the CDR3 is TGTGCCAGCAGTCGCCTAGGGACAGGGGGAAATCAGCCCCAGCATTTT. Its protein is CASSRLGTGGNQPQHF.

This chain joins TRBV7-6 and TRBJ2-7, with D maybe TRBD2 (6 bases). Per the germline V gene, CDR1 is SGHVS and CDR2 is FNYEAQ. V lost 5 bases, J lost 3 bases, and 17 bases lay in between. CDR3 length: 15 residues. CDR3: CASSPPPGSFYEQYF. In nucleotides, the CDR3 is TGTGCCAGCAGCCCCCCACCCGGGAGCTTCTACGAGCAGTACTTC.

This clone was seen a handful of times. The rearrangement uses TRBV7-2 and TRBJ1-4; 10 bases line up with TRBD1. Germline trimming cut 4 bases from V and 6 bases from J; bases unmatched to any gene: 5. The germline V gene encodes CDR1 SGHTA and CDR2 FQGNSA. The CDR3 sequence is 15 residues long. The CDR3 DNA follows: TGTGCCAGCAGCTACCCGGGACAGGGGCATGAAAAACTGTTTTTT. Residues: CASSYPGQGHEKLFF.

This clone was seen just once. The chain has TRBV9 and TRBJ2-2; 8 nucleotides agree with TRBD2. Germline V gives CDR1 SGDLS, CDR2 YYNGEE. The CDR3 extends over 16 amino acids. Trimming at V came to 3 bases and at J to 9 bases, leaving 13 bases not matched to a gene. The CDR3 sequence: CASSAPGTSLTRELFF. The CDR3 region has the DNA TGTGCCAGCAGCGCCCCCGGGACTAGTCTTACCCGGGAGCTGTTTTTT.

The chain employs TRBV7-6 and TRBJ1-4; 8 bases align to TRBD1. V shed 5 bases, J shed 4 bases, and the junction held 9 bases outside the gene matches. This CDR3 region has 16 residues. Germline CDR1 SGHVS, CDR2 FNYEAQ. CDR3 in amino acids: CASSPGQGAGNEKLFF. CDR3 bases: TGTGCCAGCAGCCCCGGTCAGGGGGCGGGTAATGAAAAACTGTTTTTT.

This clone came up once. The chain joins TRBV29-1 to TRBJ2-7; possibly TRBD2 for D (6 bases). CDR3 length equals 16 residues. The V end lost 2 bases, the J end lost 0 bases, and 17 bases lay between the germline ends. Germline V gene lookup returns CDR1 SQVTM and CDR2 ANQGSEA. The CDR3 protein is CSVEKVVADYSYEQYF. CDR3 coding DNA: TGCAGCGTTGAAAAGGTGGTAGCGGATTACTCCTACGAGCAGTACTTC.

This rearrangement joins TRBV5-4 to TRBJ2-1; TRBD2 aligns across 8 bases. Germline loops: CDR1 SGHNT, CDR2 YYREEE (reference sequence). The V segment lost 0 bases and the J segment 6 bases; nucleotides outside the gene matches: 5. The CDR3 is 15 residues long. The CDR3 region is CASSLVSGRVNEQFF. DNA of the CDR3: TGTGCCAGCAGCTTGGTCAGCGGGAGAGTCAATGAGCAGTTCTTC.

This chain joins TRBV4-3 and TRBJ2-7, with 10 bases identical to TRBD1. The germline CDR1 and CDR2 sequences are LGHNA and YSLEER. Unmatched junction bases numbered 1, after V lost 4 bases and J lost 4 bases. The CDR3 contains 13 residues. As DNA, the CDR3 is TGCGCCAGCAGCCCGGACAGGGGGTACGAGCAGTACTTC. This translates into CASSPDRGYEQYF.

The chain is built from TRBV6-5 and TRBJ2-1; TRBD1 matches 10 bases. The length of the CDR3 is 15 residues. Looked up from germline, CDR1 is MNHEY and CDR2 is SVGAGI. The V gene end was trimmed by 5 bases and the J gene end by 5 bases; junction bases not matched to a gene: 6. CDR3 residues: CASSNFGTGDNEQFF. In DNA form, the CDR3 reads TGTGCCAGCAGTAACTTCGGGACAGGGGACAATGAGCAGTTCTTC.

V is TRBV7-2 and J is TRBJ2-2; 12 bases line up with TRBD2. Losses at the gene ends were 3 bases for V and 5 bases for J; bases not matched to a gene: 4. The CDR3 consists of 16 residues. Germline V CDR1 and CDR2: SGHTA, FQGNSA. The CDR3 region is CASSFGLAGWTGELFF. In DNA form, the CDR3 reads TGTGCCAGCAGCTTTGGACTAGCGGGATGGACCGGGGAGCTGTTTTTT.

The V gene is TRBV5-5, the J gene TRBJ1-5; no clear D gene. Trimming cost V 0 bases and J 0 bases, with 7 bases left between them. The CDR3 sequence is 15 residues long. Germline V CDR1 and CDR2: SGHKS, YYEKEE (reference sequence). CDR3: CASSLDSYSNQPQHF. CDR3 in DNA: TGTGCCAGCAGCTTGGATAGTTATAGCAATCAGCCCCAGCATTTT.

This clone was detected once. The gene calls are TRBV29-1 and TRBJ2-7, with 8 nucleotides matching TRBD1. This CDR3 region has 11 residues. Trimming took 6 bases from V and 7 from J; bases not matched to a gene: 5. Germline-derived CDR1 and CDR2 are SQVTM and ANQGSEA. The CDR3 nucleotides read TGCAGCGTCCAGGGGGCGAGAGAGCAGTACTTC. Its protein product is CSVQGAREQYF.

This rearrangement joins TRBV7-9 to TRBJ2-3, with 14 bases fitting TRBD2. The CDR3 is 17 amino acids. Looked up from germline, CDR1 is SEHNR and CDR2 is FQNEAQ (reference sequence). V was clipped by 5 bases and J by 2 bases; unmatched bases: 6. The CDR3 region is CASSPRTSGRYTDTQYF. CDR3 DNA: TGTGCCAGCAGCCCCCGGACTAGCGGGAGGTACACAGATACGCAGTATTTT.

This clone was detected only a few times. The genes are TRBV28 and TRBJ2-7; a possible D gene is TRBD1 (6 bases). V lost 7 bases, J lost 6 bases, and 13 bases lay in between. From germline, CDR1 is MDHEN and CDR2 SYDVKM. The CDR3 is 12 amino acids. CDR3 nucleotides: TGTGCCAGCACGCAAACAGGGACCGAGCAGTACTTC. Translation gives CASTQTGTEQYF.

The rearrangement links TRBV14 to TRBJ2-1; 11 nucleotides match TRBD2. CDR1 is SGHDN and CDR2 is FVKESK in the germline V gene. V gave up 2 bases and J gave up 9 bases; unmatched junction bases: 0. The CDR3 length is 13 residues. CDR3 coding DNA: TGTGCCAGCAGCCAACTAGCGGGAGGTGAGCAGTTCTTC. It yields the protein CASSQLAGGEQFF.

The V call is TRBV24-1, the J call TRBJ2-7, with 11 bases lining up with TRBD1. The CDR3 length is 18 residues. Germline CDR1 is KGHDR and CDR2 is SFDVKD. V lost 3 bases and J lost 5; bases outside the gene matches: 14. The CDR3 protein is CATSDLASGTGGPDEQYF. The CDR3 DNA follows: TGTGCCACCAGTGATCTGGCATCCGGGACAGGGGGACCGGACGAGCAGTACTTC.

The chain links TRBV7-6 to TRBJ2-3; D unresolved. The CDR3 loop spans 15 amino acids. Looked up from germline, CDR1 is SGHVS and CDR2 is FNYEAQ. V was cut by 1 base and J by 3 bases, with 11 bases left in between. CDR3 in amino acids: CASSLVWPATDTQYF. The CDR3, as DNA: TGTGCCAGCAGCTTAGTTTGGCCAGCGACAGATACGCAGTATTTT.

The chain employs TRBV5-4 and TRBJ1-2; TRBD1 matches at 8 bases. J lost 8 bases, V lost 4 bases, and 10 bases had no gene match. This CDR3 spans 14 amino acids. Germline V gives CDR1 SGHNT, CDR2 YYREEE (reference sequence). The CDR3 loop reads CASSQVQGEKGYTF. CDR3 coding DNA: TGTGCCAGCAGCCAAGTACAGGGGGAAAAGGGCTACACCTTC.

The table lists this clone with a count of one. The chain has TRBV27 and TRBJ2-1; TRBD2 matches 9 bases. V lost 3 bases to trimming and J lost 9 bases; unmatched junction nucleotides: 3. CDR3 length: 13 amino acids. Germline assignment: CDR1 MNHEY and CDR2 SMNVEV (reference sequence). The CDR3 region is CASSFLTSGEQFF. The CDR3 nucleotides are TGTGCCAGCAGTTTCTTGACTAGCGGTGAGCAGTTCTTC.

The chain combines TRBV5-6 with TRBJ2-2, with 10 bases aligning to TRBD1. The CDR3 consists of 17 residues. The V and J ends lost 3 bases and 4 bases, in that order; junction bases with no gene match: 9. Germline CDR1 SGHDT, CDR2 YYEEEE. The CDR3: CASSWWAGQGVTGELFF. CDR3 in DNA: TGTGCCAGCAGCTGGTGGGCAGGACAGGGGGTCACCGGGGAGCTGTTTTTT.

This clone showed up many times. The chain combines TRBV12-3 or TRBV12-4 with TRBJ2-7, with a possible D match to TRBD2 (5 bases). The CDR3 loop spans 10 amino acids. V lost 5 bases and J lost 7, with 6 bases in between. CDR3 region: CASSGLEQYF. Here the CDR3 DNA reads TGTGCCAGCAGTGGACTGGAGCAGTACTTC.

The V gene is TRBV29-1, the J gene TRBJ2-5; perhaps TRBD2 as D (5 bases). Germline loops: CDR1 SQVTM, CDR2 ANQGSEA. The CDR3 runs 13 residues. Trimming removed 4 bases from V and 4 bases from J, with 13 bases in between. CDR3 protein: CSVGEGERETQYF. The CDR3 DNA reads TGCAGCGTTGGTGAGGGTGAACGAGAGACCCAGTACTTC.

V gene TRBV10-3 combines with J gene TRBJ1-1; unclear D gene. The CDR3 extends over 14 amino acids. Trimming shortened V by 6 bases and J by 1 base, and 12 bases separated the two germline ends. CDR1 is ENHRY, CDR2 SYGVKD, per germline. This CDR3 is CAIRSEGSNTEAFF. CDR3 sequence (DNA): TGTGCCATCAGGTCCGAGGGTTCGAACACTGAAGCTTTCTTT.

This chain links TRBV30 with TRBJ1-5; a weak D match, TRBD1 (6 bases). In germline, CDR1 is GTSNPN, CDR2 SVGIG (reference sequence). The CDR3 sequence is 13 residues long. V was shortened by 2 bases and J by 9 bases, with 14 bases between the two germline ends. The CDR3 protein is CAWSPGDPGPQHF. DNA of the CDR3: TGTGCCTGGAGTCCAGGGGACCCAGGGCCCCAGCATTTT.

Note on this clone: At one of its ends the junction is not consistent with the germline gene, which may arise from a read error. The rearrangement uses TRBV7-7 and TRBJ1-1, with 8 bases fitting TRBD1. Germline loops: CDR1 SSHAT, CDR2 FNYEAQ (reference sequence). This CDR3 comprises 13 residues. This chain's CDR3 is CASSQTGDTEAFF. CDR3 sequence (DNA): TGTGCTAGCAGCCAGACAGGGGACACTGAAGCTTTCTTT.

The genes are TRBV6-5 and TRBJ1-2; TRBD1 matches at 7 bases. The CDR3 extends over 13 amino acids. With V trimmed by 11 bases and J by 3 bases, 9 bases remained unmatched. The V gene's germline CDR1 is MNHEY and CDR2 SVGAGI. As DNA, the CDR3 is TGTGCCTGCAACAGGGGAGGAGACTATGGCTACACCTTC. This codes for CACNRGGDYGYTF.